A selection of T cell receptor beta chains follows, all from one sample in a study of somatic mutations in cytotoxic T cells in rheumatoid arthritis. Repertoires were generated with immunoSEQ multiplex PCR, while TCRdb's copy carries only in-frame clones and drops some. Here the sample spans about 26,000 clones, 82% being singletons. Source material: CD8+ T cells sorted from blood. All receptors come from a man aged 45-65 years in good health. CDR3s include the opening cysteine and the closing phenylalanine or tryptophan. The D gene is left open where the match is weak. Size is stated for part of the rows, as once, few or many counts, or as a class when the clone is expanded.

D gene	J gene	clone size	V gene	CDR3 protein	CDR3 DNA
.	TRBJ1-5	.	TRBV5-1	CASSLRGHSNQPQHF	TGCGCCAGCAGCTTGAGGGGACATAGCAATCAGCCCCAGCATTTT
.	TRBJ1-1	few	TRBV4-1	CASSQDRGSNTEAFF	TGCGCCAGCAGCCAAGATCGCGGATCGAACACTGAAGCTTTCTTT
TRBD2	TRBJ2-3	once	TRBV10-1	CASSEIVASGSTDTQYF	TGCGCCAGCAGTGAAATAGTGGCTAGCGGGAGCACAGATACGCAGTATTTT
TRBD2	TRBJ2-1	.	TRBV7-9	CASSSAGGPINEQFF	TGTGCCAGCTCTAGCGCGGGAGGGCCTATCAATGAGCAGTTCTTC
.	TRBJ1-1	.	TRBV7-9	CASSLAGTGLGTEAFF	TGTGCCAGCAGCTTAGCGGGTACAGGGCTGGGCACTGAAGCTTTCTTT
.	TRBJ1-1	.	TRBV10-3	CAISESNSGDRGTEAFF	TGTGCCATCAGTGAGTCTAATTCAGGGGACCGCGGCACTGAAGCTTTCTTT
.	TRBJ1-1	.	TRBV6-6	CASSYSGQTSEAFF	TGTGCCAGCAGTTACTCCGGACAGACATCTGAAGCTTTCTTT
.	TRBJ1-1	once	TRBV7-8	CASSLGAKMNTEAFF	TGTGCCAGCAGCTTAGGGGCAAAGATGAACACTGAAGCTTTCTTT
.	TRBJ1-2	once	TRBV19	CASSMKRENYGYTF	TGTGCCAGTAGTATGAAGCGGGAAAACTATGGCTACACCTTC
TRBD1	TRBJ2-5	.	TRBV19	CAVGQGSQETQYF	TGTGCCGTGGGACAGGGGTCACAAGAGACCCAGTACTTC
.	TRBJ1-1	few	TRBV25-1	CASTSYTEAFF	TGTGCCAGCACCTCCTACACTGAAGCTTTCTTT
TRBD2	TRBJ2-1	.	TRBV7-9	CASSSSGRARNEQFF	TGTGCCAGCAGCTCTAGCGGGAGGGCCAGGAATGAGCAGTTCTTC
.	TRBJ2-5	.	TRBV13	CASSLGWGETQYF	TGTGCCAGCAGCTTAGGCTGGGGGGAGACCCAGTACTTC
.	TRBJ2-3	.	TRBV7-9	CASSPSGDTQYF	TGTGCCAGCAGCCCATCCGGCGATACGCAGTATTTT
TRBD2	TRBJ2-1	.	TRBV7-6	CASSLVSGTSGNNEQFF	TGTGCCAGCAGCTTAGTTTCCGGGACTAGCGGAAACAATGAGCAGTTCTTC
.	TRBJ2-7	.	TRBV2	CASTGQGEFSYEQYF	TGTGCCAGTACCGGTCAAGGGGAGTTCTCCTACGAGCAGTACTTC
.	TRBJ1-3	.	TRBV21-1	CASMLKVKAGNTIYF	TGTGCCAGCATGCTTAAGGTTAAAGCTGGAAACACCATATATTTT
TRBD1	TRBJ2-7	.	TRBV2	CASIGPGTESYEQYF	TGTGCCAGCATTGGCCCCGGGACAGAGTCCTACGAGCAGTACTTC
TRBD1	TRBJ1-4	.	TRBV7-8	CASSLHRPGTGIGKLFF	TGTGCCAGCAGCCTCCACCGCCCCGGGACAGGGATTGGAAAACTGTTTTTT
TRBD1	TRBJ2-7	.	TRBV6-6	CATQPGQGRTYEQYF	TGTGCCACCCAACCGGGACAGGGAAGGACCTACGAGCAGTACTTC
TRBD1	TRBJ2-1	.	TRBV5-6	CASSFGTGLMDEQFF	TGTGCCAGCAGCTTTGGGACAGGGCTAATGGATGAGCAGTTCTTC
.	TRBJ2-7	few	TRBV4-1	CASSPLAQSSYEQYF	TGCGCCAGCAGCCCCCTAGCGCAGAGCTCCTACGAGCAGTACTTC
.	TRBJ1-5	once	TRBV19	CASSIRGNQPQHF	TGTGCCAGTAGTATTCGGGGGAATCAGCCCCAGCATTTT